This is a list of T cell receptor beta chains from one sample in a study. One entry per CDR3 protein, called by TCRdb with MiXCR from the RT-PCR reads. The sample lists hundreds of thousands of distinct CDR3 sequences, 14% occurring once. Material: memory CD4+ T cells from blood. The receptors come from a female donor in good health, serving as a healthy control. Both conserved end residues are part of each CDR3.

CDR3 protein: CATGGRRGQPQHF
V gene: TRBV19

CDR3 protein: CSASGEGTRWRGQPQHF
V gene: TRBV20-1

CDR3 protein: CASSLSVSAGANLYYEQYF
V gene: TRBV5-5

CDR3 protein: CSAKSQFTDTQYF
V gene: TRBV20-1

CDR3 protein: CATSRDVGALNNEQFF
V gene: TRBV15

CDR3 protein: CASSLEVGGAEQYF
V gene: TRBV7-2

CDR3 protein: CASTPGTGGEEKLFF
V gene: TRBV12-3/TRBV12-4

CDR3 protein: CATSDSNYGYTF
V gene: TRBV24-1

CDR3 protein: CARPDRDARKNIQYF
V gene: TRBV5-1

CDR3 protein: CANSPRNGKGADTQYF
V gene: TRBV7-2

CDR3 protein: CASSLWTEGDEAFF
V gene: TRBV5-1

CDR3 protein: CSAREAGRGTGELFF
V gene: TRBV20-1

CDR3 protein: CASSQDPLGGGNSPLHF
V gene: TRBV4-3

CDR3 protein: CASSPRQGLSYNEQFF
V gene: TRBV7-2

CDR3 protein: CASSTPDSSYEQYF
V gene: TRBV6-5

CDR3 protein: CASSYRQSNQPQHF
V gene: TRBV6-5

CDR3 protein: CASSWSGPQYF
V gene: TRBV7-2

CDR3 protein: CSGLAGGYADTQYF
V gene: TRBV29-1

CDR3 protein: CASSQNPWTGIRLGTDTQYF
V gene: TRBV4-1

CDR3 protein: CAWVFGETQYF
V gene: TRBV30

CDR3 protein: CASSQDRDRQFF
V gene: TRBV4-2

CDR3 protein: CATSGPDLQETQYF
V gene: TRBV24-1

CDR3 protein: CASSFRTARSEQFF
V gene: TRBV12-3/TRBV12-4

CDR3 protein: CASSYGDSGGHEQFF
V gene: TRBV6-2/TRBV6-3